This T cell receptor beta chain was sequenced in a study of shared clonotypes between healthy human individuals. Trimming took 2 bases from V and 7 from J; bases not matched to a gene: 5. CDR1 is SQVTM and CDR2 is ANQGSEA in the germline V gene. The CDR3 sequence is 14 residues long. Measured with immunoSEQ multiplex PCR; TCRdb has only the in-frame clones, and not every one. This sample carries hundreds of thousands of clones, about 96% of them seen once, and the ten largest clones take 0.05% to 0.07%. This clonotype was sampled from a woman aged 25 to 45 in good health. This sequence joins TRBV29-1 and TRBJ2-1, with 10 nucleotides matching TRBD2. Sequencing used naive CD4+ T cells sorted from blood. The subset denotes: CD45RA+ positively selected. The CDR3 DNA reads TGCAGCGTTGAACGGGGACTAGCGTTGAATGAGCAGTTCTTC. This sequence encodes CSVERGLALNEQFF.